This record covers a single T cell receptor beta chain. Its target is unknown. This sample stems from a study of cytomegalovirus exposure and HLA in healthy donors. The PCR made use of 60 Vbeta and 13 Jbeta primers. Using immunoSEQ multiplex PCR, the repertoire was profiled, and TCRdb retains in-frame clones only, with some absent. The sample includes around 65,000 clones, about three quarters of them seen just once. Study outcomes and limitations: Most of the TCR beta V segments (in an earlier analysis) were productive either about 87% or about 30% of the time. In presence/absence analyses, roughly uniform sequencing depth across donors was assumed. Differences between HLA loci emerged in a later analysis of TCR association rates, with DRB1 most and HLA-C fewest.

Material for sequencing was PBMCs. This clonotype originated in a woman in her 30s in good health and CMV-seropositive.

This CDR3 reads CASTQPGLLGGTEAFF. CDR3 nucleotide sequence: TGTGCCAGCACCCAACCGGGTCTCCTGGGGGGCACTGAAGCTTTCTTT. The chain recombines TRBV28 with TRBJ1-1, with D possibly TRBD1 on 5 matching bases. The CDR3 covers 16 residues. The V end was cut by 7 bases, the J end by 4 bases, with 22 bases between. Germline loops: CDR1 MDHEN, CDR2 SYDVKM.